This T cell receptor (beta chain) was found in a study of blood T cells in healthy people across ages (dated by TCRdb to between 2014 and 2017). General notes on the study: In model experiments, template switching captured about one uniquely barcoded TCR beta cDNA molecule for every two T cells. Donors were grouped into four age groups: young (average about 15 years), middle-aged (39), aged (about 59) and long-lived (82). To avoid experimental bias, donors of different ages were randomly spread across the sequencing lanes. The study analyzed two additional independent replicas of 1 million unique cDNA reads from the same blood draw for two donors, one aged 18 to 30 and one aged 80 or older. The study measured age-related changes in TCR beta repertoire diversity using deep sequencing normalized with unique cDNA molecular identifiers.

The paper as a whole reports these results and caveats: Because donor CMV infection status was unknown, age-related changes in expanded clonotypes were potentially confounded. Observed TCR beta diversity per million T cells fell roughly linearly with age, and a significant reduction was already apparent by age around 39. Because profiling used bulk unsorted PBMCs, naive and antigen-experienced compartments could not be compared conclusively. The percentage of naive T cells measured by flow cytometry correlated strongly with observed TCR beta diversity. Estimates of total diversity from one million sequenced T cells were regarded as lower bounds and underestimates. Compared with the aged group, the long-lived group had more naive CD4+ T cells, fewer expanded clones and increased TCR diversity, a pattern suggesting age selection.

The CDR3 contains 15 residues, cysteine and phenylalanine counted. Kept here is only the CDR3 DNA, which spans 45 bases and is read in frame from base 1. Trimmed from V: 7 bases; trimmed from J: 4 bases; junction bases lacking a gene match: 12. The method behind the library was 5' RACE. These reads were obtained on an Illumina HiSeq 2500. A second PCR of about 7 to 12 cycles was performed with a sample-barcoded 5' primer and a J-beta primer mix. Each TCR beta cDNA molecule received a unique molecular identifier from a template-switch 5' adaptor carrying 12 random nucleotides. At least 2.5 million CDR3-containing paired-end reads were obtained from each sample. First-strand cDNA synthesis was performed from all RNA using the Mint cDNA synthesis kit, with priming by a TRBC-specific oligonucleotide. Following uracil-DNA glycosylase treatment, a first 18-cycle PCR with universal primers M1SS and BC2_uni_R was performed on all cDNA. The paper's data handling went like this. For normalization, 1 million high-quality reads, each with a distinct molecular identifier, were randomly selected from each sample. Reads with shared molecular identifiers were discarded instead of being binned into consensus sequences. MiTCR, set to a Q25 quality threshold and the strictest error-elimination algorithm, was used for CDR3 identification, clonotype clustering and error correction. A nonparametric unseen species model with Euler transformation was used to estimate lower-bound total TCR beta diversity. TCRdb reanalyzed the raw reads on its own, using fastp at Q25 for trimming and MiXCR for clone calling, and kept in-frame beta chains. Rows with a matching CDR3 protein are joined into one entry that keeps the most common DNA and genes. These V and J calls rely on TCRdb rather than the paper's analysis. This sample is represented by some 1 million distinct CDR3 sequences; under 55% of them were singletons. The ten largest clones capture approximately 19% of the sample.

This clonotype was observed a handful of times. This clone's antigen is unknown. Per-nucleotide qualities are absent, and no much larger clonotype sits a single base away. Systemically healthy Caucasian individuals from Russia, over 30 in total and aged roughly 6 to 95 years, were included as donors. Each donor gave 8 to 10 milliliters of peripheral blood, drawn into EDTA-treated Vacutainer tubes. Ficoll-Paque density-gradient centrifugation was used to isolate PBMCs, with at least 7 million obtained per sample. Total RNA, at least 6 micrograms per sample, was extracted from PBMCs with Trizol reagent. The percentages of naive CD45RAhigh/CD27high T cells were determined by flow cytometry on a PBMC aliquot from every donor.

The V and J genes are TRBV12-3 or TRBV12-4 and TRBJ2-5, and 7 junction bases match TRBD1. The source is a woman aged 60-75 years in good health. The sample was blood. The CDR3 amino acid sequence is: CASTPLGGPGETQYF. The nucleotide sequence reads as follows: TGTGCCAGCACCCCACTAGGGGGCCCAGGAGAGACCCAGTACTTC.